These 22 T cell receptor beta chains share one sample of origin, sequenced in a study of long-term antiretroviral therapy in people with HIV. Runs used v3.0 of the immunoSEQ assay and were done at survey level. Repertoires were generated with immunoSEQ multiplex PCR, while TCRdb's copy carries only in-frame clones and drops some. The data hold tens of thousands of clones, with about 86% observed a single time. The sequences come from unsorted PBMCs, collected 0.1 years before starting antiretroviral therapy. These receptors were collected from a man aged 40-55 years with HIV.

This chain links TRBV5-8 with TRBJ2-5; tentatively, D is TRBD2 (5 bases). The CDR3 loop spans 14 amino acids. Germline loops: CDR1 SGHTS, CDR2 YDEGEE. Deletions cut 0 bases from V and 2 bases from J, with 8 bases between. The CDR3 DNA follows: TGTGCCAGCAGCTTGGACAGACTACAAGAGACCCAGTACTTC. It specifies CASSLDRLQETQYF.

J is TRBJ2-7 and V is TRBV11-2; 9 positions match TRBD1. CDR1 and CDR2 (germline): SGHAT, FQNNGV. The V and J ends lost 3 bases and 7 bases, in that order; junction bases with no gene match: 10. CDR3 size: 15 residues. The CDR3 sequence: CASSFPGTGIEEQYF. The CDR3, as DNA: TGTGCCAGCAGCTTCCCCGGGACAGGGATCGAGGAGCAGTACTTC.

This clone was seen a few times. The chain has TRBV4-2 and TRBJ2-7; D is perhaps TRBD2 (5 bases). Germline assignment: CDR1 LGHNA and CDR2 YNFKEQ. The CDR3 contains 16 residues. Deletions cut 2 bases from V and 4 bases from J, with 18 bases between. The CDR3 is CASSQTREPKPYEQYF. CDR3 coding DNA: TGTGCCAGCAGCCAAACCCGGGAACCTAAGCCTTACGAGCAGTACTTC.

The chain employs TRBV14 and TRBJ1-1, with 10 positions matching TRBD1. There are 16 residues in the CDR3. Trimming removed 4 bases from V and 8 bases from J; junction bases left unmatched: 13. Germline V CDR1 and CDR2: SGHDN, FVKESK. The CDR3 DNA follows: TGTGCCAGCAGCCGGGGACAGGGGACTCTTCTAGGCGAAGCTTTCTTT. Its protein is CASSRGQGTLLGEAFF. Full variable domain (rest looked up from reference TRBV14 and TRBJ1-1): EAGVTQFPSHSVIEKGQTVTLRCDPISGHDNLYWYRRVMGKEIKFLLHFVKESKQDESGMPNNRFLAERTGGTYSTLKVQPAELEDSGVYFCASSRGQGTLLGEAFFGQGTRLTVV.

The V and J genes are TRBV14 and TRBJ1-3, with D unresolved. Looked up from germline, CDR1 is SGHDN and CDR2 is FVKESK. This CDR3 spans 14 amino acids. Trimming shortened V by 3 bases and J by 4 bases, and 10 bases separated the two germline ends. DNA of the CDR3: TGTGCCAGCAGCCAGCAGGAGGGCGGAAACACCATATATTTT. It encodes CASSQQEGGNTIYF.

The chain combines TRBV4-2 with TRBJ2-5, with 8 bases aligning to TRBD2. The CDR3 extends over 14 amino acids. Germline CDR1 and CDR2: LGHNA and YNFKEQ. J gave up 5 bases and V 4 bases, and 6 bases lay outside the gene matches. The DNA for the CDR3 is TGTGCCAGCAGCCGGCGACTAGCGAGCGAGACCCAGTACTTC. It is translated as CASSRRLASETQYF.

In this sample, this clone turned up once. The rearrangement uses TRBV27 and TRBJ2-1; TRBD2 aligns across 9 bases. V trimming: 3 bases; J trimming: 10 bases; junction bases outside the gene matches: 4. Germline CDR1 and CDR2: MNHEY and SMNVEV (reference sequence). The CDR3 consists of 13 residues. CDR3 residues: CASSFGTSREQFF. The CDR3 bases are TGTGCCAGCAGTTTCGGGACTAGCAGAGAGCAGTTCTTC.

The V gene is TRBV4-3, the J gene TRBJ2-2; perhaps TRBD2 as D (5 bases). The CDR3 extends over 14 amino acids. Trimming removed 6 bases at V and 4 bases at J, with 12 bases between. Germline values: CDR1 LGHNA, CDR2 YSLEER. The CDR3 DNA is TGCGCCAGCAGAGTAGAGGGCGGCACCGGGGAGCTGTTTTTT. Translation: CASRVEGGTGELFF.

The DNA of the CDR3 is TGTGCCAGCAGTGAAAGGGTAAGGGTTAGCAATCAGCCCCAGCATTTT. Protein product: CASSERVRVSNQPQHF. The chain uses TRBV6-1 and TRBJ1-5; no firm D call. Trimming removed 2 bases from V and 0 bases from J, with 11 bases in between. The CDR3 length is 16 residues. The germline gives CDR1 MNHNS, CDR2 SASEGT.

This clone was recorded once. At one of its ends the junction is not consistent with the germline gene, which may arise from a read error. The V and J genes are TRBV7-7 and TRBJ2-5, with 11 bases lining up with TRBD2. Germline values: CDR1 SSHAT, CDR2 FNYEAQ (reference sequence). The CDR3 consists of 15 residues. The CDR3 region is CASSYSGGGSETQYF. In DNA form, the CDR3 reads TGTGCTAGCAGCTATAGCGGGGGGGGATCGGAGACCCAGTACTTC.

The genes are TRBV6-6 and TRBJ2-1; 13 bases map to TRBD2. The junction had 3 bases not matched to a gene; V was cut back by 4 bases and J by 9 bases. In germline, CDR1 is MNHNY, CDR2 SVGAGI (reference sequence). There are 14 residues in the CDR3. The CDR3 spells CASSWTSGSIEQFF. CDR3 bases: TGTGCCAGCAGTTGGACTAGCGGGAGTATTGAGCAGTTCTTC.

The V gene is TRBV6-5, the J gene TRBJ2-1, with TRBD2 identical over 13 bases. With 2 bases clipped from V and 8 bases from J, the junction kept 6 bases outside the gene matches. There are 16 residues in the CDR3. In germline, CDR1 is MNHEY, CDR2 SVGAGI. The DNA for the CDR3 is TGTGCCAGCAGTTACGGGACTAGCGGGGTTCACCATGAGCAGTTCTTC. It yields the protein CASSYGTSGVHHEQFF.

CDR3 in amino acids: CASSTRQDFEQYF. CDR3 nucleotide sequence: TGTGCCAGCAGCACCAGACAGGACTTCGAGCAGTACTTC. V and J are TRBV7-9 and TRBJ2-7, with D possibly being TRBD1 (6 bases). Germline values: CDR1 SEHNR, CDR2 FQNEAQ (reference sequence). V was clipped by 5 bases and J by 6 bases, with 14 bases between them. The CDR3 is 13 amino acids.

This clone is a singleton in its sample. The V call is TRBV28, the J call TRBJ2-7; 10 bases map to TRBD1. V lost 6 bases, J lost 2 bases, and 13 bases stayed unmatched. This CDR3 region has 17 residues. CDR1 MDHEN and CDR2 SYDVKM come from the germline V gene. The CDR3 region has the DNA TGTGCCAGCAGCTCCTCCTCCGGGACAGGGGTCCCCTACGAGCAGTACTTC. This gives the protein CASSSSSGTGVPYEQYF. Based on the CDR3 plus reference TRBV28 and TRBJ2-7, the full variable domain is DVKVTQSSRYLVKRTGEKVFLECVQDMDHENMFWYRQDPGLGLRLIYFSYDVKMKEKGDIPEGYSVSREKKERFSLILESASTNQTSMYLCASSSSSGTGVPYEQYFGPGTRLTVT.

This clone was seen only once. The chain has TRBV4-3 and TRBJ2-7; 7 positions match TRBD1. The CDR3 runs to 15 residues. Germline CDR1 is LGHNA and CDR2 is YSLEER. J was trimmed by 2 bases and V by 5 bases; bases with no gene match: 9. This chain's CDR3 is CASSGNRGPTYEQYF. For the CDR3, the DNA is TGCGCCAGCAGCGGGAACAGGGGCCCCACCTACGAGCAGTACTTC.

This clone has just a few counts. The chain employs TRBV27 and TRBJ1-6, with 7 bases identical to TRBD1. The CDR3 sequence is 14 residues long. Germline CDR1 MNHEY, CDR2 SMNVEV (reference sequence). With 2 bases clipped from V and 6 bases from J, the junction kept 1 base outside the gene matches. The CDR3 protein is CASSLGTVNSPLHF. The CDR3, as DNA: TGTGCCAGCAGTTTAGGGACAGTTAATTCACCCCTCCACTTT.

This chain joins TRBV5-1 and TRBJ2-7; the match to TRBD1 covers 9 bases. Germline assignment: CDR1 SGHRS and CDR2 YFSETQ. Losses at the gene ends were 3 bases for V and 2 bases for J; bases not matched to a gene: 6. The CDR3 is 15 residues long. This chain's CDR3 is CASSWGQGGTYEQYF. Written as DNA, the CDR3 is TGCGCCAGCAGCTGGGGACAGGGAGGAACCTACGAGCAGTACTTC.

This clone was detected only once. The CDR3 here is CASNGRTTGTDTQYF. In DNA form, the CDR3 reads TGTGCCAGCAACGGACGGACAACAGGTACAGATACGCAGTATTTT. The V and J genes are TRBV6-1 and TRBJ2-3; D may be TRBD1 (5 bases). Trimming removed 7 bases from V and 3 bases from J, with 17 bases in between. Germline V gives CDR1 MNHNS, CDR2 SASEGT. The length of the CDR3 is 15 residues.

The chain recombines TRBV28 with TRBJ1-5; D possibly corresponds to TRBD1 (5 bases). The CDR3 has 15 amino acids. Germline assignment: CDR1 MDHEN and CDR2 SYDVKM. The V and J ends lost 5 bases and 5 bases respectively, with 16 bases between them. The CDR3 region is CASSPVIGRDQPQHF. The CDR3 nucleotides are TGTGCCAGCAGTCCGGTGATCGGCAGGGATCAGCCCCAGCATTTT.

This chain links TRBV6-6 with TRBJ2-1, with TRBD2 matching 7 bases. There are 14 residues in the CDR3. Germline trimming cut 4 bases from V and 4 bases from J; bases unmatched to any gene: 4. Germline V gene data show CDR1 as MNHNY and CDR2 as SVGAGI (reference sequence). The CDR3 DNA follows: TGTGCCAGCAGTTTTGGACTAGATTACAATGAGCAGTTCTTC. This sequence encodes CASSFGLDYNEQFF.

The genes are TRBV6-5 and TRBJ1-4, with D uncertain. This CDR3 has 14 residues. Looked up from germline, CDR1 is MNHEY and CDR2 is SVGAGI. V gave up 6 bases and J gave up 1 base, with 9 bases separating them. This CDR3 reads CASRLHRTNEKLFF. CDR3 bases: TGTGCCAGCAGACTACACCGAACTAATGAAAAACTGTTTTTT.

The gene calls are TRBV13 and TRBJ1-4; D perhaps matches TRBD1 (5 bases). This CDR3 comprises 15 residues. CDR1 and CDR2 from the germline V gene are PRHDT and FYEKMQ (reference sequence). V lost 4 bases and J lost 0, with 9 bases in between. The CDR3: CASSSQGPTNEKLFF. The CDR3 coding sequence is TGTGCCAGCAGCTCTCAGGGCCCAACTAATGAAAAACTGTTTTTT.